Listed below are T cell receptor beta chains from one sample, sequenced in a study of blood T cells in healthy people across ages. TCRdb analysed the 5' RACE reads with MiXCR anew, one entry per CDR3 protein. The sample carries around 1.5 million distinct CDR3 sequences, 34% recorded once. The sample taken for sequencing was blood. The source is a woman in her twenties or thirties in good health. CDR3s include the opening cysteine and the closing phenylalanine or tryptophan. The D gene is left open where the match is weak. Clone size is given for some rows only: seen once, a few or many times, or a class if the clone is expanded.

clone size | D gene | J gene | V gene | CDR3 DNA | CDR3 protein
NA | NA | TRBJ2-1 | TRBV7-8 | TGTGCCAGCAGCTTACGACGCCGAGACAATGAGCAGTTCTTC | CASSLRRRDNEQFF
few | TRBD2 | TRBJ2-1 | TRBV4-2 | TGTGCCAGCAGCCTCTTTAGCGGGAGCGAGTACAATGAGCAGTTCTTC | CASSLFSGSEYNEQFF
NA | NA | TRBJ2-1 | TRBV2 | TGTGCCAGCAGTGAAATCGGCGGTCATTCAAACTACAATGAGCAGTTCTTC | CASSEIGGHSNYNEQFF
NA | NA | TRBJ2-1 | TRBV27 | TGTGCCAGCAGTTTATTGCCGGTCGGAAGCTCCTACAATGAGCAGTTCTTC | CASSLLPVGSSYNEQFF
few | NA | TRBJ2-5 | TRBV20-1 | TGCAGTGCTAGACCCCTAATGGGGCGGGTCCAAGAGACCCAGTACTTC | CSARPLMGRVQETQYF
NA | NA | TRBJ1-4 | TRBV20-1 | TGCAGTGCTAGAGAGGTTGCAACTAATGAAAAACTGTTTTTT | CSAREVATNEKLFF
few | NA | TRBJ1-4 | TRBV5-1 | TGCGCCAGCAGCTTGTCGGGGCCCTCTGCAACTAATGAAAAACTGTTTTTT | CASSLSGPSATNEKLFF
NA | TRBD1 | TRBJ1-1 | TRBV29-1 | TGCAGCGTGACAGAAAGGGGGCCTGAAGCTTTCTTT | CSVTERGPEAFF
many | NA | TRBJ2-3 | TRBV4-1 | TGCGCCAGCAAGTCCGAGGAGGGCACAGATACGCAGTATTTT | CASKSEEGTDTQYF
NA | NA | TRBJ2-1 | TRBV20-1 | TGCAGTGCTAGAGCTCGGGGGTGGGGGTACAATGAGCAGTTCTTC | CSARARGWGYNEQFF